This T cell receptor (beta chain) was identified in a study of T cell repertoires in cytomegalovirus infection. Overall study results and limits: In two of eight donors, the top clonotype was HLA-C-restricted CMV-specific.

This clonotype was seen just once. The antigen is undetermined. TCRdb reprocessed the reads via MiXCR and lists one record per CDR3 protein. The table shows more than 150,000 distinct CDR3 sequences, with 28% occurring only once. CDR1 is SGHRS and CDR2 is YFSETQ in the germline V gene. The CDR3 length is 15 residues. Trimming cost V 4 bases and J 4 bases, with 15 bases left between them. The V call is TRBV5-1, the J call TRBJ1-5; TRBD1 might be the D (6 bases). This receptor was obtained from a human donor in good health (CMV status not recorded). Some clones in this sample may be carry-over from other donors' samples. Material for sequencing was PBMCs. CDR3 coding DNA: TGCGCCAGCAGCGTCTCGACAGGCCAAAATCAGCCCCAGCATTTT. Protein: CASSVSTGQNQPQHF.